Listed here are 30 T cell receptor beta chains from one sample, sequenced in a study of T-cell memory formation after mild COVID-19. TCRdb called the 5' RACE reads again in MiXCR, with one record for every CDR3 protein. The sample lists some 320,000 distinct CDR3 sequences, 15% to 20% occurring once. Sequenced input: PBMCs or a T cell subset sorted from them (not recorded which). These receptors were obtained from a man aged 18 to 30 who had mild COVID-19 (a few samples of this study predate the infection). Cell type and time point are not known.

The CDR3 reads CASQTTGANVLTF. The CDR3 nucleotides are TGTGCCAGTCAAACCACTGGGGCCAACGTCCTGACTTTC. This rearrangement joins TRBV6-5 to TRBJ2-6; D gene unclear. Germline-derived CDR1 and CDR2 are MNHEY and SVGAGI. V was shortened by 9 bases and J by 2 bases, with 8 bases between the two germline ends. This CDR3 spans 13 amino acids.

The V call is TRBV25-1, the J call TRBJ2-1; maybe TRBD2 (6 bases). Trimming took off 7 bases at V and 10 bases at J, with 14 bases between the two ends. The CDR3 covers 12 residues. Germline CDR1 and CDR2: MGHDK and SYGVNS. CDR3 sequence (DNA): TGTGCCAGCATTGGGGGGTCCGCGGAGCAGTTCTTC. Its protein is CASIGGSAEQFF.

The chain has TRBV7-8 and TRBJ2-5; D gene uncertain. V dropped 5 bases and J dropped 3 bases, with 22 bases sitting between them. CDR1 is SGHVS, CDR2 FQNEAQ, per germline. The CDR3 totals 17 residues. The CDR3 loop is CASSPQPPWGREETQYF. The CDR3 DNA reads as TGTGCCAGCAGCCCACAACCCCCATGGGGTCGGGAAGAGACCCAGTACTTC.

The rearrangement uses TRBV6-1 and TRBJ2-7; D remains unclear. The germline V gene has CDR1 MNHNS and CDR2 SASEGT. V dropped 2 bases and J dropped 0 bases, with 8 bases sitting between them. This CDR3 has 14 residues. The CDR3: CASSEYYSSYEQYV. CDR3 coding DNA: TGTGCCAGCAGTGAATATTATAGCTCCTACGAGCAGTACGTC.

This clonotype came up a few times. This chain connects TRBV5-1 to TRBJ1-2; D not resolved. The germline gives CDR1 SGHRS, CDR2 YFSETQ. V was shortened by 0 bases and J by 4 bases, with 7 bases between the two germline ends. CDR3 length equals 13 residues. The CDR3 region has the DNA TGCGCCAGCAGCTTGGAAGTTTTCTATGGCTACACCTTC. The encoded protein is CASSLEVFYGYTF.

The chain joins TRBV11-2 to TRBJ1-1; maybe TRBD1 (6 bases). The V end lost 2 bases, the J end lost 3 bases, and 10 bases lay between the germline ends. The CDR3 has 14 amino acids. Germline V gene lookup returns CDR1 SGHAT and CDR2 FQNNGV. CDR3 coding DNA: TGTGCCAGCAGCTTAACCCCAGGGGACACTGAAGCTTTCTTT. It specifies CASSLTPGDTEAFF.

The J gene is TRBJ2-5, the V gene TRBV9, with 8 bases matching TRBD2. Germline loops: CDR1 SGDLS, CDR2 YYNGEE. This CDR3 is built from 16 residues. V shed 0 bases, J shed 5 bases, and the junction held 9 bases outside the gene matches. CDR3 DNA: TGTGCCAGCAGCGTAGTTTCGGGGGGGGTCTGGGAGACCCAGTACTTC. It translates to CASSVVSGGVWETQYF.

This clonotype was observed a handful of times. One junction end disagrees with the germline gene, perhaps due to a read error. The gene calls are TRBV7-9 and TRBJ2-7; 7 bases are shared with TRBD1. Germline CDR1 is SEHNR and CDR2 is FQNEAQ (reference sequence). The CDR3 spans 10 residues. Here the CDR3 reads CAAGDRLLAW. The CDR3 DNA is TGTGCCGCCGGGGACAGATTGTTAGCCTGG.

CDR3 sequence (DNA): TGTGCCACCGGACAGGGGCAGTACGAGCAGTACGTC. It is translated as CATGQGQYEQYV. The J gene is TRBJ2-7, the V gene TRBV10-3; 9 positions agree with TRBD1. The CDR3 has 12 amino acids. The germline V gene has CDR1 ENHRY and CDR2 SYGVKD. J gave up 4 bases and V 10 bases, and 5 bases lay outside the gene matches.

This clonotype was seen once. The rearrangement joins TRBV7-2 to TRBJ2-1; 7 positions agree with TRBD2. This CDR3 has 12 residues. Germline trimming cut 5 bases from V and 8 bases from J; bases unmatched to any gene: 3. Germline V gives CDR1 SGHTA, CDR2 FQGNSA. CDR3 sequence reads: CASSRTRDEQFF. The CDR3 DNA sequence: TGTGCCAGCAGCCGGACTAGGGATGAGCAGTTCTTC.

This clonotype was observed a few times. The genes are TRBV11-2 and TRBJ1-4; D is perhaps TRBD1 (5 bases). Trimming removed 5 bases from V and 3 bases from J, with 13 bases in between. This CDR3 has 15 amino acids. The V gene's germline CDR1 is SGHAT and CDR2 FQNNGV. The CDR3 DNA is TGTGCCAGCAGCCCCTCGACAGTGCCTAATGAAAAACTGTTTTTT. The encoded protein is CASSPSTVPNEKLFF.

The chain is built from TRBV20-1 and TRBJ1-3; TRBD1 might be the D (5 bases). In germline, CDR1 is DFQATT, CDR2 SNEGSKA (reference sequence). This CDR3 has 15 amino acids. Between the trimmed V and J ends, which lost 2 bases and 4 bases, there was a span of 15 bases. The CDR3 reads CSARPPGRQGNTIYF. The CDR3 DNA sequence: TGCAGTGCTAGACCTCCGGGACGCCAAGGAAACACCATATATTTT.

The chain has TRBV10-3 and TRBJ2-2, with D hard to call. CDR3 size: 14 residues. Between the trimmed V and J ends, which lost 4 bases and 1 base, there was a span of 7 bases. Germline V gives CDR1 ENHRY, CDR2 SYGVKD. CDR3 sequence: CAISATENTGELFF. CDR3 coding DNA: TGTGCCATCAGTGCTACAGAGAACACCGGGGAGCTGTTTTTT.

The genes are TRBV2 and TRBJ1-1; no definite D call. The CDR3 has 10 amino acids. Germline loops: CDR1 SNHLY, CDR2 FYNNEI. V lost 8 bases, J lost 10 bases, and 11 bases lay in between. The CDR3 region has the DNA TGTGCCAGCGGGGTTAGGTCAGCTTTCTTT. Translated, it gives CASGVRSAFF. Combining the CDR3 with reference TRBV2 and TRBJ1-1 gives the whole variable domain EPEVTQTPSHQVTQMGQEVILRCVPISNHLYFYWYRQILGQKVEFLVSFYNNEISEKSEIFDDQFSVERPDGSNFTLKIRSTKLEDSAMYFCASGVRSAFFGQGTRLTVV.

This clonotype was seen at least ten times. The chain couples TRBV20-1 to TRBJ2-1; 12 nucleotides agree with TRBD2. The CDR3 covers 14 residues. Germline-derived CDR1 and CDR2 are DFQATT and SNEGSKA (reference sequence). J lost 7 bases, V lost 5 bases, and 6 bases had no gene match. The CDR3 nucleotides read TGCAGTGCTCATGGGACTAGCGGGCGGAATGAGCAGTTCTTC. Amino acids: CSAHGTSGRNEQFF.

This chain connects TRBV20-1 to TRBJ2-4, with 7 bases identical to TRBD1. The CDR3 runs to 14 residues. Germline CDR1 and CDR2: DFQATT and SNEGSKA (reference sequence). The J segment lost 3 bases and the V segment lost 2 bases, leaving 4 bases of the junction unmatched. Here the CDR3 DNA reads TGCAGTGCTAGATACAGGGGCGACAAAAACATTCAGTACTTC. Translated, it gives CSARYRGDKNIQYF.

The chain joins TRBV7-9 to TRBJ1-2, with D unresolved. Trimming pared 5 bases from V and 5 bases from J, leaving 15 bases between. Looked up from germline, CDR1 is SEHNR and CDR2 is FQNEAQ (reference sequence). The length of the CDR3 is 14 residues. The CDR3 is CASSPDGVFYGYTF. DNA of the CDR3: TGTGCCAGCAGCCCAGACGGAGTGTTTTATGGCTACACCTTC.

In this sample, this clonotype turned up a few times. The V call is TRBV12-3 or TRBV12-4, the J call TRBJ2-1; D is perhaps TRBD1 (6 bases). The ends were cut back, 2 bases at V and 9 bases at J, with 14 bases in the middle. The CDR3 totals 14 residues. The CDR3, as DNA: TGTGCCAGCAGTTTATACAGGGAGAGGGGTGAGCAGTTCTTC. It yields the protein CASSLYRERGEQFF.

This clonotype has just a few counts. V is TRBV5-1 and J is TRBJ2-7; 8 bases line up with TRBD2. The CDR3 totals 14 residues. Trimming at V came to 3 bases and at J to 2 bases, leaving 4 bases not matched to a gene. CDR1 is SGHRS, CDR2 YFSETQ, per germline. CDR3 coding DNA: TGCGCCAGCAGCTATGCGGGGGGCACCTACGAGCAGTACTTC. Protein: CASSYAGGTYEQYF.

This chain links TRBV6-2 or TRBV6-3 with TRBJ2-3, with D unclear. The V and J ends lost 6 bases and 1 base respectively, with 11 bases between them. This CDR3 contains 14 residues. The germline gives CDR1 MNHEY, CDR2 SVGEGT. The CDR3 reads CASSSRRGTDTQYF. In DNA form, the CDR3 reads TGTGCCAGCAGCAGTAGAAGGGGCACAGATACGCAGTATTTT.

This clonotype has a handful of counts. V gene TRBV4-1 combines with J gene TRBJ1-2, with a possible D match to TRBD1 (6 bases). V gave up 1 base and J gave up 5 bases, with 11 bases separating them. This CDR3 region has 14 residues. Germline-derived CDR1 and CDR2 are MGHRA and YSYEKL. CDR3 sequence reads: CASSQVGTRYGYTF. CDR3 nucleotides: TGCGCCAGCAGCCAAGTTGGGACAAGATATGGCTACACCTTC.

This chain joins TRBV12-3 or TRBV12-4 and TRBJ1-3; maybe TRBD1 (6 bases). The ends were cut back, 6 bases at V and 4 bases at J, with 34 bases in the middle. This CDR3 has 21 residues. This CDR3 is CASRSLRGPREVVGVGNTIYF. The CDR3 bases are TGTGCCAGCAGGTCCCTCAGGGGACCACGCGAGGTCGTAGGGGTCGGAAACACCATATATTTT.

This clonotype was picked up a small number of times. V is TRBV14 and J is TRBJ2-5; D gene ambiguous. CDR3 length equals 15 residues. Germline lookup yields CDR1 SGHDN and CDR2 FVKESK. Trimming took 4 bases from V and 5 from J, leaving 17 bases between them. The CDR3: CASSPGRILQETQYF. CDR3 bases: TGTGCCAGCAGCCCAGGACGGATACTCCAGGAGACCCAGTACTTC.

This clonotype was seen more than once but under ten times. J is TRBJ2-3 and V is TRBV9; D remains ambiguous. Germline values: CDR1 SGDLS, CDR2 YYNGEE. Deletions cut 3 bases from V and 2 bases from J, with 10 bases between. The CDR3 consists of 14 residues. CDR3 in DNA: TGTGCCAGCAGCGGTTCGTGGGACACAGATACGCAGTATTTT. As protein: CASSGSWDTDTQYF.

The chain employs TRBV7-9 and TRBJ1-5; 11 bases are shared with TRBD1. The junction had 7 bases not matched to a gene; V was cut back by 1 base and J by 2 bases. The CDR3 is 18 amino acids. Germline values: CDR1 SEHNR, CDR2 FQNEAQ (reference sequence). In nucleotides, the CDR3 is TGTGCCAGCAGCTTAGGGACAGGGGGCGCGTTGGGCAATCAGCCCCAGCATTTT. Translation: CASSLGTGGALGNQPQHF.

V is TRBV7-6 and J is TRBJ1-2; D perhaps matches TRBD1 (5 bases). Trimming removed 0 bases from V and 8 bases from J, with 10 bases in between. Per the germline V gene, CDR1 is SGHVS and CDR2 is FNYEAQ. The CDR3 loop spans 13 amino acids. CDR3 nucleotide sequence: TGTGCCAGCAGCTTAGCTGGGGGGGACGGCTACACCTTC. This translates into CASSLAGGDGYTF.

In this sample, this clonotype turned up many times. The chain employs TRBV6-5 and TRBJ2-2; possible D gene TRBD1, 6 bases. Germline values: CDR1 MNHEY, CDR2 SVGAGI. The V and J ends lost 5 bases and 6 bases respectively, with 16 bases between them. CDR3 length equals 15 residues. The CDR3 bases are TGTGCCAGCAGTCTTACAGGGTTTGATGCCGGGGAGCTGTTTTTT. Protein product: CASSLTGFDAGELFF.

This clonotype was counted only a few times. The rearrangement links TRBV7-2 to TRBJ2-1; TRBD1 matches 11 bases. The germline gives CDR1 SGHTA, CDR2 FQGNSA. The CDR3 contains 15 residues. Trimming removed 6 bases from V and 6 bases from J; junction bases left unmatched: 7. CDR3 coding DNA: TGTGCCAGCAGGCCGGGACAGGGGGACCGCAATGAGCAGTTCTTC. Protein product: CASRPGQGDRNEQFF.

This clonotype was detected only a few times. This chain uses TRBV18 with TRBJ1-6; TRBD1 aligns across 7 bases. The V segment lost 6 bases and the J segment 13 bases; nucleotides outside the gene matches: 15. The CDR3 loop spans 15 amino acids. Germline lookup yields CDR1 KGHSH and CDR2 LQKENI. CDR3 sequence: CASSPNGAGGGPLHF. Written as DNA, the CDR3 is TGTGCCAGCTCGCCTAACGGGGCAGGGGGAGGCCCCCTCCACTTT.

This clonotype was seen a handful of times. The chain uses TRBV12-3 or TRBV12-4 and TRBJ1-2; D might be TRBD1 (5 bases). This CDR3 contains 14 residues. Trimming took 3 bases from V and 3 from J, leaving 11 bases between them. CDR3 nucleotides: TGTGCCAGCAGTTTCCCCCGGGGGGACTATGGCTACACCTTC. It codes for CASSFPRGDYGYTF.